This entry lists 18 T cell receptor beta chains sequenced from one sample in a study of Ad26.COV2.S vaccination and SARS-CoV-2 variants. Produced via immunoSEQ multiplex PCR; TCRdb's table is partial and in-frame only. Among 200,000 to 250,000 clones listed, roughly 90% were seen once. Treatment: roughly 18 received Ad26.COV2.S at low or high dose, single or two shots; about 5 received placebo; per-sample allocation not given. Material that was analyzed had been drawn on day 63 after the first vaccine or placebo injection. This sample comprised peripheral blood, obtained in a trial of Ad26.COV2.S vaccine versus placebo. The source is a person aged 18-65 years who received the Ad26.COV2.S COVID-19 vaccine or a placebo.

This chain connects TRBV7-2 to TRBJ2-5; 13 bases match TRBD2. V dropped 4 bases and J dropped 2; count of bases not matched to a gene: 4. This CDR3 is 16 amino acids long. Germline V CDR1 and CDR2: SGHTA, FQGNSA. For the CDR3, the DNA is TGTGCCAGCAGCTCGACTAGCGGGGGGTATCAAGAGACCCAGTACTTC. Translated, it gives CASSSTSGGYQETQYF.

This clone was seen repeatedly, ten times or more. The gene calls are TRBV27 and TRBJ2-7; D not certain. V shed 3 bases and J shed 4 bases, with 7 bases lying between them. The CDR3 covers 12 residues. Per the germline V gene, CDR1 is MNHEY and CDR2 is SMNVEV (reference sequence). CDR3 nucleotides: TGTGCCAGCAGTTTTTTGGGGTACGAGCAGTACTTC. Its protein is CASSFLGYEQYF.

The chain couples TRBV4-1 to TRBJ2-1; 9 bases fit TRBD2. This CDR3 spans 18 amino acids. The ends lost 0 bases at V and 4 bases at J; junction bases unmatched: 10. Germline lookup yields CDR1 MGHRA and CDR2 YSYEKL. CDR3 DNA: TGCGCCAGCAGCCAAGATATGATCAGCGGGGGGACGTACAATGAGCAGTTCTTC. It specifies CASSQDMISGGTYNEQFF.

CDR3 protein: CASSSQFSDSNTEAFF. DNA of the CDR3: TGTGCCAGCAGCTCCCAGTTCTCGGACAGTAACACTGAAGCTTTCTTT. V usage is TRBV11-2 and J usage is TRBJ1-1; a possible D gene is TRBD1 (6 bases). Trimming stripped 4 bases from V and 2 bases from J, with 17 bases between. Germline V gene sequence: CDR1 SGHAT, CDR2 FQNNGV. The CDR3 totals 16 residues.

The rearrangement links TRBV7-2 to TRBJ2-7; 9 nucleotides match TRBD1. The CDR3 sequence is 16 residues long. Trimming took 3 bases from V and 7 from J; bases not matched to a gene: 13. The germline gives CDR1 SGHTA, CDR2 FQGNSA. The CDR3 coding sequence is TGTGCCAGCAGCTTTAGCGACAGGGGGACGCGTCGGGAGCAGTACTTC. This gives the protein CASSFSDRGTRREQYF.

CDR3 sequence (DNA): TGTGCCAGCTCCCTCGGGCAGGGGTCGTACACTGAAGCTTTCTTT. Residues: CASSLGQGSYTEAFF. V gene TRBV11-2 combines with J gene TRBJ1-1; weak D call: TRBD1 (6 bases). V was clipped by 8 bases and J by 3 bases, with 19 bases between them. Germline CDR1 is SGHAT and CDR2 is FQNNGV. The CDR3 is made up of 15 amino acids. Variable domain in full (rest from reference TRBV11-2 and TRBJ1-1): EAGVAQSPRYKIIEKRQSVAFWCNPISGHATLYWYQQILGQGPKLLIQFQNNGVVDDSQLPKDRFSAERLKGVDSTLKIQPAKLEDSAVYLCASSLGQGSYTEAFFGQGTRLTVV.

This clone was observed once. This chain links TRBV13 with TRBJ1-2; perhaps TRBD1 as D (6 bases). This CDR3 has 13 residues. Germline assignment: CDR1 PRHDT and CDR2 FYEKMQ (reference sequence). The germline V and J ends were trimmed by 1 base and 4 bases, with 7 bases remaining between them. The CDR3 region is CASSLEQGYGYTF. CDR3 coding DNA: TGTGCCAGCAGCTTAGAACAGGGCTATGGCTACACCTTC.

J is TRBJ2-3 and V is TRBV6-2 or TRBV6-3; 9 bases map to TRBD2. Germline V gene sequence: CDR1 MNHEY, CDR2 SVGEGT. The CDR3 is made up of 15 amino acids. Germline trimming cut 2 bases from V and 5 bases from J; bases unmatched to any gene: 5. The chain's CDR3 is CASSYRAGGKDTQYF. The CDR3 DNA reads TGTGCCAGCAGTTACAGAGCGGGAGGAAAAGATACGCAGTATTTT.

The CDR3 coding sequence is TGTGCCAGCAGTTACAGGCCGGGACAGATCTATGGCTACACCTTC. It specifies CASSYRPGQIYGYTF. The chain joins TRBV6-5 to TRBJ1-2; 7 bases line up with TRBD1. Germline lookup yields CDR1 MNHEY and CDR2 SVGAGI. This CDR3 comprises 15 residues. V lost 2 bases and J lost 4; bases outside the gene matches: 7.

The chain uses TRBV4-1 and TRBJ2-7; TRBD1 or TRBD2 may be the D gene (5 bases each). Deletions cut 3 bases from V and 3 bases from J, with 18 bases between. The CDR3 consists of 16 residues. Looked up from germline, CDR1 is MGHRA and CDR2 is YSYEKL. CDR3 protein: CASSHPSGTLSYEQYF. The DNA of the CDR3 is TGCGCCAGCAGCCATCCCAGTGGGACCCTGAGCTACGAGCAGTACTTC.

The chain uses TRBV11-2 and TRBJ2-7; 7 bases fit TRBD1. Germline CDR1 reads SGHAT; CDR2 reads FQNNGV. Losses at the gene ends were 5 bases for V and 2 bases for J; bases not matched to a gene: 3. This CDR3 contains 13 residues. The CDR3 here is CASSQTGTYEQYF. CDR3 in DNA: TGTGCCAGCAGCCAGACAGGGACCTACGAGCAGTACTTC.

V is TRBV28 and J is TRBJ2-1, with D tentatively TRBD1 (6 bases). V was trimmed by 10 bases and J by 4 bases, leaving 17 bases between them. CDR3 length: 14 residues. The germline V gene encodes CDR1 MDHEN and CDR2 SYDVKM. The CDR3 bases are TGTGCCACCACAAACTCCGGGACATACAATGAGCAGTTCTTC. This translates into CATTNSGTYNEQFF.

The V and J genes are TRBV12-3 or TRBV12-4 and TRBJ1-2; D unclear. The CDR3 extends over 12 amino acids. Trimming removed 7 bases at V and 7 bases at J, with 13 bases between. Here the CDR3 DNA reads TGTGCCAGCACAAAAGGGCCGGGTGGCTACACCTTC. It yields the protein CASTKGPGGYTF.

This clone has just one count. It is unclear where the CDR3 begins or ends on the DNA, so no DNA is shown, and the CDR3 is as TCRdb lists it. The V and J genes are TRBV7-9 and TRBJ2-5. The CDR3 spans 14 amino acids, including both terminal residues. Germline CDR1 SEHNR, CDR2 FQNEAQ (reference sequence). Here the CDR3 reads CASSLEFFGETQYF.

The V call is TRBV10-3, the J call TRBJ2-1, with 11 bases fitting TRBD1. With 3 bases clipped from V and 5 bases from J, the junction kept 6 bases outside the gene matches. The CDR3 is 16 residues long. Germline CDR1 ENHRY, CDR2 SYGVKD. This CDR3 is CAISDSRTGGNNEQFF. CDR3 nucleotide sequence: TGTGCCATCAGTGACAGTAGGACAGGGGGCAACAATGAGCAGTTCTTC.

The chain has TRBV6-5 and TRBJ1-4; D gene uncertain. Germline assignment: CDR1 MNHEY and CDR2 SVGAGI. The CDR3 runs 14 residues. The V end was cut by 6 bases, the J end by 8 bases, with 16 bases between. The DNA of the CDR3 is TGTGCCAGCAGCCCCCCCGGTCGGCCGGAAAAACTGTTTTTT. Amino acids: CASSPPGRPEKLFF.

The V and J genes are TRBV6-1 and TRBJ2-5; possible D gene TRBD1, 6 bases. The germline V gene encodes CDR1 MNHNS and CDR2 SASEGT. The V end lost 3 bases, the J end lost 5 bases, and 13 bases lay between the germline ends. This CDR3 has 14 amino acids. CDR3 bases: TGTGCCAGCAGTGAGAGCAGGGGTCTCGAGACCCAGTACTTC. It encodes CASSESRGLETQYF.

This clone was detected a few times. V and J are TRBV18 and TRBJ2-7; TRBD2 might be the D (6 bases). The length of the CDR3 is 15 residues. V was cut by 1 base and J by 7 bases, with 17 bases left in between. The germline CDR1 and CDR2 sequences are KGHSH and LQKENI. This CDR3 reads CASSPLGGSHEEQYF. The CDR3 region has the DNA TGTGCCAGCTCACCACTCGGGGGATCCCACGAGGAGCAGTACTTC.